This T cell receptor (beta chain) was sequenced during a study of human T cells and chemical hapten exposure (dated by TCRdb to the early 2020s). Some background on the complete study: For sensitization, 2% DPC in acetone was applied to a 2 cm by 2 cm area of upper inner arm skin. Throughout the approximately 25-week study period, patients were also given weekly therapeutic DPC doses on the scalp. Patch tests used Finn chambers with 0.01% DPC on the upper back, scored after 6 days by International Contact Dermatitis Research Group standards. The patient cohort, mostly female, included alopecia areata with under or over 50% scalp involvement, alopecia totalis and alopecia universalis. Libraries were pooled for sequencing, and per-sample TCR yields varied mainly because of small differences in library volumes within the pool. The study tracked peripheral blood TCR repertoire changes in vivo during primary and secondary sensitization to the hapten diphenylcyclopropenone (DPC) in alopecia patients. Blood samples were taken from patients before sensitization (week 0) and at 2, 6 and about 24 weeks after DPC sensitization. For TCR sequencing, blood came from twenty-nine alopecia patients at anywhere from one to four time points (pre-sensitization, 2, 6 and 24 weeks).

Study-level results and caveats: A positive correlation was found between the number of PT1 expanded TCRs and patch test score, with significance reached at thresholds 8, 16 and 32 but not 4. Repeated subsampling changed both the strength of the expansion versus patch-test correlation and the threshold at which the correlation became significant. Significantly more large CDR3 similarity clusters were formed by expanded TCRs than by pre-sensitization or healthy control sets, consistent with antigen-driven responses. DPC sensitization did not change how many TCRs were above 1 in 1000 frequency, and no evidence was found of alterations in global repertoire structure. Because all patients had alopecia, a presumed autoimmune disease, the immune response of the patients might differ from that of healthy individuals.

What the time point label conveys for this sample: pre-sensitization, week 0. What the treatment or condition label conveys for this sample: therapeutic diphenylcyclopropenone sensitization with weekly scalp DPC. At each patch-test visit, blood was drawn before the patch test was applied. Patients were considered eligible if aged 18 to 70, diagnosed with alopecia and deemed suitable for DPC therapy, and patients were excluded if pregnant. Total RNA was extracted from unfractionated whole blood collected in Tempus Blood RNA tubes. The CDR3 holds 18 amino acids from the cysteine to the phenylalanine. Only CDR3 DNA remains: 54 bases, in frame from the first base. Based on the germline V gene, the CDR1 and CDR2 sequences are LGHNA and YSLEER. This clonotype was seen at least ten times. Its recognized antigen is unknown. One junction end does not reproduce the germline sequence, and a read error may be involved.

The receptor library was made with RACE. Sequencing took place on a NextSeq 500. During library preparation, unique molecular identifiers were attached to individual cDNA molecules so that TCRs could be counted in a quantitative, reproducible way. Each blood RNA sample was used to sequence both TCR alpha and TCR beta chains. The study's processing was this. A median of around 100,000 TCRs per sample was observed, with a range of about 20,000 to 690,600. The Decombinator software suite was used to annotate V, J and CDR3 in the TCR reads. To make PS versus PT1 abundance plots, every sample was subsampled to the same number of TCRs (28,000). Expanded TCRs were defined as absent before sensitization and observed at least eight times at the 2-week time point. TCRdb reprocessed the public reads (quality trimming at Q25 with fastp, clone calling with MiXCR) and kept in-frame beta chains. A single entry per CDR3 protein holds the most common genes and DNA from its merged rows. These V and J calls rely on TCRdb rather than the paper's analysis. This sample is represented by around 120,000 distinct CDR3 sequences; roughly 13% of them were singletons. Around 3% of the sample is taken by the ten largest.

The rearranged chain carries TRBV4-3 and TRBJ2-1; 8 bases in the middle match TRBD2. Source: whole blood, taken in connection with sensitization to the hapten diphenylcyclopropenone (DPC). This clonotype originated in a woman aged 18-29 years with alopecia areata. Some clones in this sample may be carry-over from other donors' samples. The bases read TGCGCCAGCAGCCCCCGGTGGCGGGGGGCTTTCCTCTACAGTGAGCAGTTCTTC. This translates into CASSPRWRGAFLYSEQFF.